This is a list of T cell receptor beta chains from one sample in a study of cytomegalovirus exposure and HLA in healthy donors. Libraries were prepared by immunoSEQ multiplex PCR; TCRdb keeps only in-frame clonotypes and omits some of them. Altogether about 180,000 clones are present, around 80% being singletons, with the ten largest covering 1%. Input material: PBMCs. These receptor sequences come from a woman aged 45-65 years in good health and CMV-seropositive. Each CDR3 is given with its conserved first and last residue. A D gene is named only where the DNA matches it firmly. Expanded clones are given a class, and other clones once, few, many or no size at all.

j_call: TRBJ2-7
d_call: TRBD2
clone_size: .
v_call: TRBV9
cdr3_aa: CASSVRGLAGDEQYF
cdr3_nt: TGTGCCAGCAGCGTACGCGGACTAGCGGGAGACGAGCAGTACTTC

j_call: TRBJ2-7
d_call: .
clone_size: few
v_call: TRBV5-4
cdr3_aa: CASSLGGPYEQYF
cdr3_nt: TGTGCCAGCAGCTTGGGGGGGCCATACGAGCAGTACTTC

j_call: TRBJ1-5
d_call: TRBD1
clone_size: .
v_call: TRBV5-8
cdr3_aa: CASSLGTGPFNQPQHF
cdr3_nt: TGCGCCAGCAGCTTGGGGACAGGACCTTTCAATCAGCCCCAGCATTTT

j_call: TRBJ2-7
d_call: .
clone_size: .
v_call: TRBV6-4
cdr3_aa: CASSDSIGRGALPGYEQYF
cdr3_nt: TGTGCCAGCAGTGACTCGATTGGGCGGGGCGCCCTCCCAGGATACGAGCAGTACTTC

j_call: TRBJ1-5
d_call: .
clone_size: once
v_call: TRBV28
cdr3_aa: CASSVTGYGNQPQHF
cdr3_nt: TGTGCCAGCAGTGTCACAGGGTACGGGAACCAGCCCCAGCATTTT

j_call: TRBJ2-4
d_call: TRBD1
clone_size: few
v_call: TRBV28
cdr3_aa: CASSGTGKNIQYF
cdr3_nt: TGTGCCAGCAGTGGGACAGGGAAAAACATTCAGTACTTC

j_call: TRBJ1-2
d_call: TRBD1
clone_size: .
v_call: TRBV2
cdr3_aa: CASSEMTGGLDGYTF
cdr3_nt: TGTGCCAGCAGTGAAATGACAGGGGGACTCGATGGCTACACCTTC

j_call: TRBJ2-7
d_call: TRBD2
clone_size: .
v_call: TRBV5-1
cdr3_aa: CASSGAGGRRDEQYF
cdr3_nt: TGCGCCAGCAGCGGGGCGGGGGGGAGAAGGGACGAGCAGTACTTC

j_call: TRBJ1-1
d_call: .
clone_size: .
v_call: TRBV28
cdr3_aa: CASSLDRKAFF
cdr3_nt: TGTGCCAGCAGTTTAGACAGAAAAGCTTTCTTT

j_call: TRBJ2-7
d_call: TRBD2
clone_size: few
v_call: TRBV10-3
cdr3_aa: CAISWTSSDYEQYF
cdr3_nt: TGTGCCATCAGTTGGACTAGCTCGGACTACGAGCAGTACTTC

j_call: TRBJ1-1
d_call: .
clone_size: .
v_call: TRBV14
cdr3_aa: CASSQVMNTEAFF
cdr3_nt: TGTGCCAGCAGCCAAGTAATGAACACTGAAGCTTTCTTT

j_call: TRBJ1-3
d_call: .
clone_size: once
v_call: TRBV28
cdr3_aa: CASTRIGSAGNTIYF
cdr3_nt: TGTGCCAGCACCCGAATCGGGTCTGCTGGAAACACCATATATTTT

j_call: TRBJ2-1
d_call: .
clone_size: .
v_call: TRBV5-6
cdr3_aa: CASSLVGGGRGRGNEQFF
cdr3_nt: TGTGCCAGCAGCTTGGTAGGAGGGGGCAGGGGGAGAGGCAATGAGCAGTTCTTC

j_call: TRBJ1-2
d_call: .
clone_size: .
v_call: TRBV4-3
cdr3_aa: CASSPGNYGYTF
cdr3_nt: TGCGCCAGCAGCCCAGGGAACTATGGCTACACCTTC

j_call: TRBJ2-7
d_call: .
clone_size: .
v_call: TRBV28
cdr3_aa: CASSLSGGAYEQYF
cdr3_nt: TGTGCCAGCAGTTTGTCAGGAGGGGCTTACGAGCAGTACTTC

j_call: TRBJ2-3
d_call: .
clone_size: .
v_call: TRBV19
cdr3_aa: CASSPSTGTRGDF
cdr3_nt: TGTGCCAGTAGCCCCTCGACAGGCACCCGAGGCGATTTT

j_call: TRBJ2-5
d_call: .
clone_size: .
v_call: TRBV5-4
cdr3_aa: CASSPGVETQYF
cdr3_nt: TGTGCCAGCAGTCCGGGAGTAGAGACCCAGTACTTC

j_call: TRBJ1-2
d_call: .
clone_size: .
v_call: TRBV19
cdr3_aa: CASSSVAGVGDYTF
cdr3_nt: TGTGCCAGTAGTTCCGTGGCGGGGGTCGGGGACTACACCTTC

j_call: TRBJ2-7
d_call: .
clone_size: .
v_call: TRBV4-2
cdr3_aa: CASSQEAARTYEQYF
cdr3_nt: TGTGCCAGCAGCCAAGAAGCTGCACGAACCTACGAGCAGTACTTC

j_call: TRBJ1-1
d_call: .
clone_size: .
v_call: TRBV4-1
cdr3_aa: CASSQELSGVTEAFF
cdr3_nt: TGCGCCAGCAGCCAAGAGTTGTCAGGGGTCACTGAAGCTTTCTTT

j_call: TRBJ2-3
d_call: .
clone_size: .
v_call: TRBV4-2
cdr3_aa: CASSQWPDTQYF
cdr3_nt: TGTGCCAGCAGCCAATGGCCAGATACGCAGTATTTT

j_call: TRBJ1-1
d_call: .
clone_size: .
v_call: TRBV4-3
cdr3_aa: CASSQDWRGAAEAFF
cdr3_nt: TGCGCCAGCAGCCAAGATTGGCGGGGGGCGGCTGAAGCTTTCTTT

j_call: TRBJ1-3
d_call: TRBD1
clone_size: .
v_call: TRBV7-6
cdr3_aa: CASSFTTGGMNTIYF
cdr3_nt: TGTGCCAGCAGCTTCACGACAGGGGGAATGAACACCATATATTTT

j_call: TRBJ2-5
d_call: TRBD2
clone_size: .
v_call: TRBV9
cdr3_aa: CASSVGSGGAAETQYF
cdr3_nt: TGTGCCAGCAGCGTAGGTAGCGGGGGGGCCGCGGAGACCCAGTACTTC

j_call: TRBJ2-3
d_call: TRBD1
clone_size: .
v_call: TRBV27
cdr3_aa: CASSLRQPGQEKDTQYF
cdr3_nt: TGTGCCAGCAGTTTACGCCAGCCCGGACAGGAGAAAGATACGCAGTATTTT

j_call: TRBJ1-5
d_call: .
clone_size: .
v_call: TRBV27
cdr3_aa: CASSPLDRSQPQHF
cdr3_nt: TGTGCCAGCAGTCCCCTCGACAGATCCCAGCCCCAGCATTTT

j_call: TRBJ1-5
d_call: .
clone_size: .
v_call: TRBV9
cdr3_aa: CASSARGQSNQPQHF
cdr3_nt: TGTGCCAGCAGCGCCCGAGGGCAGAGCAATCAGCCCCAGCATTTT

j_call: TRBJ2-1
d_call: TRBD2
clone_size: .
v_call: TRBV7-2
cdr3_aa: CASSFSTSDHNEQFF
cdr3_nt: TGTGCCAGCAGCTTTTCGACTAGCGACCACAATGAGCAGTTCTTC

j_call: TRBJ1-1
d_call: TRBD1
clone_size: .
v_call: TRBV11-2
cdr3_aa: CASSYGTGGPEAFF
cdr3_nt: TGTGCCAGCAGCTACGGGACAGGGGGCCCTGAAGCTTTCTTT

j_call: TRBJ2-2
d_call: TRBD1
clone_size: .
v_call: TRBV15
cdr3_aa: CATSLDRAGELFF
cdr3_nt: TGTGCCACCAGCCTTGACAGGGCCGGGGAGCTGTTTTTT

j_call: TRBJ2-7
d_call: .
clone_size: .
v_call: TRBV19
cdr3_aa: CASSFLDSHEQYF
cdr3_nt: TGTGCCAGTAGTTTCCTCGACAGCCACGAGCAGTACTTC

j_call: TRBJ1-2
d_call: TRBD1
clone_size: .
v_call: TRBV5-1
cdr3_aa: CASSPGTGGYGYTF
cdr3_nt: TGCGCCAGCAGCCCCGGGACAGGCGGCTATGGCTACACCTTC

j_call: TRBJ2-2
d_call: .
clone_size: .
v_call: TRBV5-1
cdr3_aa: CASSVQAQPGTGELFF
cdr3_nt: TGCGCCAGCAGCGTACAGGCGCAGCCGGGCACCGGGGAGCTGTTTTTT

j_call: TRBJ1-6
d_call: TRBD1
clone_size: once
v_call: TRBV9
cdr3_aa: CASSGKGQFNSPLHF
cdr3_nt: TGTGCCAGCAGCGGGAAGGGACAGTTTAATTCACCCCTCCACTTT

j_call: TRBJ2-7
d_call: .
clone_size: once
v_call: TRBV28
cdr3_aa: CASSLIPSSEAYEQYF
cdr3_nt: TGTGCCAGCAGTCTTATCCCCTCGAGCGAAGCCTACGAGCAGTACTTC

j_call: TRBJ1-1
d_call: TRBD1
clone_size: .
v_call: TRBV2
cdr3_aa: CASSVPDRGTEAFF
cdr3_nt: TGTGCCAGCAGTGTTCCGGACAGGGGGACTGAAGCTTTCTTT

j_call: TRBJ2-2
d_call: TRBD1
clone_size: .
v_call: TRBV11-3
cdr3_aa: CASSSWDSVNTGELFF
cdr3_nt: TGTGCCAGCAGTTCCTGGGACAGCGTGAACACCGGGGAGCTGTTTTTT

j_call: TRBJ1-1
d_call: .
clone_size: many
v_call: TRBV10-3
cdr3_aa: CAISERQESEAFF
cdr3_nt: TGTGCCATCAGTGAGAGACAGGAGAGTGAAGCTTTCTTT

j_call: TRBJ1-2
d_call: TRBD1
clone_size: .
v_call: TRBV7-8
cdr3_aa: CASSLLQGDGGYTF
cdr3_nt: TGTGCCAGCAGCTTGCTACAGGGGGACGGGGGCTACACCTTC

j_call: TRBJ2-7
d_call: .
clone_size: .
v_call: TRBV9
cdr3_aa: CASSADGASVYEQYF
cdr3_nt: TGTGCCAGCAGCGCAGATGGGGCTAGCGTCTACGAGCAGTACTTC

j_call: TRBJ2-2
d_call: .
clone_size: .
v_call: TRBV4-3
cdr3_aa: CASSQGRGPSNTGELFF
cdr3_nt: TGCGCCAGCAGCCAAGGGCGGGGGCCATCGAACACCGGGGAGCTGTTTTTT

j_call: TRBJ1-2
d_call: .
clone_size: .
v_call: TRBV29-1
cdr3_aa: CSVESGASYGYTF
cdr3_nt: TGCAGCGTTGAATCAGGGGCTAGCTATGGCTACACCTTC

j_call: TRBJ2-1
d_call: .
clone_size: .
v_call: TRBV15
cdr3_aa: CATSRDQGPREQFF
cdr3_nt: TGTGCCACCAGCAGAGATCAGGGGCCCAGGGAGCAGTTCTTC

j_call: TRBJ2-7
d_call: .
clone_size: .
v_call: TRBV15
cdr3_aa: CATSYREPNEQYF
cdr3_nt: TGTGCCACTTCCTATAGGGAGCCAAACGAGCAGTACTTC

j_call: TRBJ1-5
d_call: TRBD1
clone_size: .
v_call: TRBV6-1
cdr3_aa: CASSGGTGLFQPQHF
cdr3_nt: TGTGCCAGCAGTGGGGGGACAGGGCTCTTTCAGCCCCAGCATTTT

j_call: TRBJ1-6
d_call: TRBD1
clone_size: once
v_call: TRBV27
cdr3_aa: CASSPGTENSPLHF
cdr3_nt: TGTGCCAGCAGTCCTGGGACAGAAAATTCACCCCTCCACTTT

j_call: TRBJ2-7
d_call: .
clone_size: .
v_call: TRBV7-2
cdr3_aa: CASSPRETAYEQYF
cdr3_nt: TGTGCCAGCAGCCCCCGAGAGACAGCGTACGAGCAGTACTTC

j_call: TRBJ2-1
d_call: .
clone_size: .
v_call: TRBV2
cdr3_aa: CASSTQGSRGGNEQFF
cdr3_nt: TGTGCCAGCAGTACACAGGGGTCCAGAGGGGGGAATGAGCAGTTCTTC

j_call: TRBJ1-3
d_call: .
clone_size: .
v_call: TRBV9
cdr3_aa: CASSVGQAGNTIYF
cdr3_nt: TGTGCCAGCAGCGTAGGACAGGCTGGAAACACCATATATTTT

j_call: TRBJ1-2
d_call: TRBD1
clone_size: .
v_call: TRBV11-2
cdr3_aa: CASTRDRVNGYTF
cdr3_nt: TGTGCCAGCACCAGGGACAGGGTAAATGGCTACACCTTC

j_call: TRBJ2-3
d_call: TRBD1
clone_size: .
v_call: TRBV10-3
cdr3_aa: CATTTGTGGGVDTQYF
cdr3_nt: TGTGCCACTACCACCGGGACAGGGGGCGGAGTAGATACGCAGTATTTT

j_call: TRBJ1-5
d_call: TRBD1
clone_size: .
v_call: TRBV9
cdr3_aa: CASSPSGQGGNQPQHF
cdr3_nt: TGTGCCAGCAGCCCCTCCGGACAGGGGGGCAATCAGCCCCAGCATTTT

j_call: TRBJ2-7
d_call: TRBD1
clone_size: few
v_call: TRBV28
cdr3_aa: CASSGTGRFYF
cdr3_nt: TGTGCCAGCAGTGGGACAGGGCGTTTTTACTTC

j_call: TRBJ2-7
d_call: TRBD2
clone_size: .
v_call: TRBV27
cdr3_aa: CASSSRKSETSGRAIHEQYF
cdr3_nt: TGTGCCAGCAGTTCTAGAAAGTCGGAAACTAGCGGGAGGGCCATACACGAGCAGTACTTC

j_call: TRBJ2-6
d_call: TRBD1
clone_size: .
v_call: TRBV28
cdr3_aa: CASSEAQGALGANVLTF
cdr3_nt: TGTGCCAGCAGTGAGGCACAGGGGGCGTTAGGGGCCAACGTCCTGACTTTC